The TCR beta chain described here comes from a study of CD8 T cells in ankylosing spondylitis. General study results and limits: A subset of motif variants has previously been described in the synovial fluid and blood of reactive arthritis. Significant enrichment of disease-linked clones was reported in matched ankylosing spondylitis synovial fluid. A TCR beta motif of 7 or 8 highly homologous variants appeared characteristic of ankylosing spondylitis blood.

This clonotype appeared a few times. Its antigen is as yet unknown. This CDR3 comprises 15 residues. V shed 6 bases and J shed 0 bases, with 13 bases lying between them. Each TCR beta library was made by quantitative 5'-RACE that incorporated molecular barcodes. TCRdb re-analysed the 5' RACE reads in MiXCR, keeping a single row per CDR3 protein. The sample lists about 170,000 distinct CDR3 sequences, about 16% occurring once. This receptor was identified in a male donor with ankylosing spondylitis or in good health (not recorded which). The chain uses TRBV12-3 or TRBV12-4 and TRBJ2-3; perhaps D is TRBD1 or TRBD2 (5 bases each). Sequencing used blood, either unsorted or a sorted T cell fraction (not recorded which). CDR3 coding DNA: TGTGCCAGCAGCCGGTCCGGGGCTAGCACAGATACGCAGTATTTT. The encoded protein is CASSRSGASTDTQYF.